These T cell receptor beta chains were read from a single sample in a study of shared clonotypes between healthy human individuals. The protocol was immunoSEQ multiplex PCR, while the TCRdb copy is restricted to in-frame clones and leaves out a portion. The sample yields about 2.1 million clones, 85% to 95% seen once. Material for sequencing was naive CD8+ T cells from PBMCs. The origin of the receptors is a young man in good health. Some clones in this sample may be carry-over from other donors' samples. Each CDR3 is given with its conserved first and last residue. Fields, in order: J gene, D gene, CDR3 length, clone size, V gene, CDR3 protein, CDR3 DNA. A D gene is named only where the DNA matches it firmly. Clone size is given for some rows only: seen once, a few or many times, or a class if the clone is expanded.

TRBJ1-5,-,15,-,TRBV6-6,CASSPGRGGNQPQHF,TGTGCCAGCAGCCCCGGAAGGGGAGGCAATCAGCCCCAGCATTTT
TRBJ2-7,-,15,-,TRBV11-2,CASSLDPRGLHEQYF,TGTGCCAGCAGCTTAGATCCCAGGGGCTTACACGAGCAGTACTTC
TRBJ2-2,-,17,-,TRBV15,CATSFPVSVGHTGELFF,TGTGCCACCAGTTTCCCGGTAAGCGTTGGGCACACCGGGGAGCTGTTTTTT
TRBJ2-1,-,19,once,TRBV28,CASSLRAPKLGGVYNEQFF,TGTGCCAGCAGTTTAAGGGCGCCTAAGTTGGGCGGGGTCTACAATGAGCAGTTCTTC
TRBJ2-5,TRBD1,15,-,TRBV27,CASSLDRGHVETQYF,TGTGCCAGCAGCCTGGACAGGGGGCATGTAGAGACCCAGTACTTC
TRBJ2-5,TRBD2,16,-,TRBV4-2,CASSPIIAGVLETQYF,TGTGCCAGCAGCCCTATAATAGCGGGAGTGTTGGAGACCCAGTACTTC
TRBJ1-1,TRBD1,14,-,TRBV27,CASSLDRVNTEAFF,TGTGCCAGCAGTCTGGACAGGGTAAACACTGAAGCTTTCTTT
TRBJ2-7,-,17,-,TRBV21-1,CASSKGNSGRAGNEQYF,TGTGCCAGCAGCAAAGGAAATAGCGGGAGGGCCGGGAACGAGCAGTACTTC
TRBJ2-7,-,13,-,TRBV2,CASSDKPSYEQYF,TGTGCCAGCAGCGATAAACCTAGTTACGAGCAGTACTTC
TRBJ2-4,-,16,-,TRBV27,CASSPGPSLAKNIQYF,TGTGCCAGCAGCCCTGGGCCTTCGCTAGCCAAAAACATTCAGTACTTC
TRBJ2-4,-,12,-,TRBV6-6,CASSYSERPPYF,TGTGCCAGCAGTTACTCAGAGAGGCCCCCGTACTTC
TRBJ2-7,-,14,-,TRBV11-1,CASSPSRQGYEQYF,TGTGCCAGCAGCCCTAGCCGGCAGGGCTACGAGCAGTACTTC
TRBJ1-1,-,15,few,TRBV9,CASSPSLGHNTEAFF,TGTGCCAGCAGCCCTTCCCTGGGACATAACACTGAAGCTTTCTTT
TRBJ2-1,TRBD1,17,-,TRBV6-1,CASSAWTGGSAHNEQFF,TGTGCCAGCAGTGCGTGGACAGGGGGATCGGCTCACAATGAGCAGTTCTTC
TRBJ1-2,-,14,-,TRBV27,CASSNGIAANGYTF,TGTGCCAGCAGTAATGGGATCGCCGCGAATGGCTACACCTTC
TRBJ2-2,-,13,-,TRBV15,CATSEKNTGELFF,TGTGCCACCAGTGAAAAGAACACCGGGGAGCTGTTTTTT
TRBJ2-1,-,17,-,TRBV11-2,CASSLVPRTASYNEQFF,TGTGCCAGCAGCTTAGTCCCCAGGACAGCCTCCTACAATGAGCAGTTCTTC
TRBJ2-1,-,15,-,TRBV5-4,CASSRPGSARGEQFF,TGTGCCAGCAGCCGTCCCGGGAGCGCGAGGGGTGAGCAGTTCTTC
TRBJ2-5,TRBD2,14,-,TRBV7-9,CASSLAGGQETQYF,TGTGCCAGCAGCTTAGCGGGGGGGCAAGAGACCCAGTACTTC
TRBJ2-1,-,13,-,TRBV14,CASSGELMGEQFF,TGTGCCAGTTCCGGGGAGTTGATGGGTGAGCAGTTCTTC
TRBJ1-4,-,14,-,TRBV5-4,CASSWDGPNEKLFF,TGTGCCAGCAGTTGGGACGGACCTAATGAAAAACTGTTTTTT
TRBJ1-2,TRBD1,13,-,TRBV6-1,CASSETGVDGYTF,TGTGCCAGCAGTGAAACAGGGGTGGATGGCTACACCTTC
TRBJ2-2,TRBD2,17,-,TRBV10-3,CAISEVVAGAITGELFF,TGTGCCATCAGTGAGGTAGTCGCGGGAGCGATCACCGGGGAGCTGTTTTTT
TRBJ1-2,-,17,-,TRBV21-1,CASSNGDRDRGNYGYTF,TGTGCCAGCAGCAATGGGGACCGGGACAGGGGCAACTATGGCTACACCTTC
TRBJ2-7,TRBD1,14,-,TRBV29-1,CSVEGRDRAREQYF,TGCAGCGTTGAGGGTCGGGACAGGGCCCGCGAGCAGTACTTC
TRBJ1-5,-,15,-,TRBV6-6,CASQIRHQGDQPQHF,TGTGCCAGCCAAATAAGGCATCAAGGGGATCAGCCCCAGCATTTT
TRBJ2-3,-,15,once,TRBV19,CASSPRSASTDTQYF,TGTGCCAGTAGTCCCCGGTCGGCTAGCACAGATACGCAGTATTTT
TRBJ1-2,-,15,-,TRBV6-1,CASSEGLTAGYGYTF,TGTGCCAGCAGTGAAGGGTTAACGGCAGGCTATGGCTACACCTTC
TRBJ2-1,-,11,-,TRBV6-6,CASSYGDWGFF,TGTGCCAGCAGTTACGGGGACTGGGGGTTCTTC
TRBJ1-1,-,12,few,TRBV2,CASSTVNTEAFF,TGTGCCAGCAGTACAGTGAACACTGAAGCTTTCTTT
TRBJ2-1,TRBD2,17,-,TRBV2,CASSESPAGFSYNEQFF,TGTGCCAGCAGTGAATCCCCAGCGGGATTCTCCTACAATGAGCAGTTCTTC
TRBJ1-2,-,12,few,TRBV9,CASTTGSYGYTF,TGTGCCAGCACCACAGGGAGCTATGGCTACACCTTC
TRBJ1-2,-,14,-,TRBV7-8,CASSGPDTRYGYTF,TGTGCCAGCAGCGGGCCCGATACCCGCTATGGCTACACCTTC
TRBJ1-4,-,16,-,TRBV9,CASSPVRGGKNEKLFF,TGTGCCAGCAGCCCCGTCCGGGGGGGAAAGAATGAAAAACTGTTTTTT
TRBJ2-7,-,13,-,TRBV2,CASREDIAYEQYF,TGTGCCAGCAGGGAAGACATTGCCTACGAGCAGTACTTC
TRBJ2-1,TRBD2,17,-,TRBV4-1,CASSHVSRASGRLEQFF,TGCGCCAGCAGCCATGTGTCAAGGGCTAGCGGGAGATTGGAGCAGTTCTTC
TRBJ2-5,-,15,-,TRBV9,CASSPDRTHQETQYF,TGTGCCAGCAGCCCAGACAGGACTCACCAAGAGACCCAGTACTTC
TRBJ1-1,-,15,-,TRBV2,CASSERGSIKDEAFF,TGTGCCAGCAGTGAGAGAGGTAGTATAAAGGATGAAGCTTTCTTT
TRBJ2-7,TRBD2,15,-,TRBV29-1,CSVTERTSGLYEQYF,TGCAGCGTGACAGAACGGACTAGCGGGCTCTACGAGCAGTACTTC
TRBJ2-1,TRBD1,14,-,TRBV9,CASSAWTGNNEQFF,TGTGCCAGCAGCGCCTGGACAGGGAACAATGAGCAGTTCTTC
TRBJ2-1,-,13,-,TRBV9,CASSSDSGNEQFF,TGTGCCAGCAGCTCGGACTCCGGGAATGAGCAGTTCTTC
TRBJ1-3,TRBD1,14,-,TRBV4-1,CASSPDRAGNTIYF,TGCGCCAGCAGCCCGGACAGGGCTGGAAACACCATATATTTT
TRBJ1-2,TRBD1,15,-,TRBV29-1,CSVEDRDRVTYGYTF,TGCAGCGTTGAAGATCGGGACAGGGTGACGTACGGCTACACCTTC
TRBJ2-1,-,15,-,TRBV28,CASSLYGSKNNEQFF,TGTGCCAGCAGTTTATACGGGAGTAAGAACAATGAGCAGTTCTTC
TRBJ2-3,-,17,-,TRBV9,CASTASGLGWHRDTQYF,TGTGCCAGCACCGCCTCTGGCTTAGGATGGCACCGGGATACGCAGTATTTT
TRBJ2-3,TRBD2,18,-,TRBV4-2,CASRDLAGERSLADTQYF,TGTGCCAGCAGGGATCTAGCGGGAGAGAGGAGTTTGGCAGATACGCAGTATTTT
TRBJ2-7,TRBD1,14,-,TRBV28,CASTRDRVLGEQYF,TGTGCCAGCACCCGGGACAGGGTACTCGGCGAGCAGTACTTC
TRBJ1-2,TRBD1,19,-,TRBV4-1,CASSRTPPPRQGGFYGYTF,TGCGCCAGCAGCCGCACTCCGCCCCCTAGACAGGGGGGATTCTATGGCTACACCTTC
TRBJ2-3,TRBD1,15,-,TRBV19,CASSGKDRAGDTQYF,TGTGCCAGTAGTGGTAAGGACAGGGCAGGAGATACGCAGTATTTT
TRBJ2-5,TRBD2,19,-,TRBV10-2,CASSARLAGDELYQETQYF,TGCGCCAGCAGTGCCCGGCTAGCGGGAGATGAGTTATACCAAGAGACCCAGTACTTC
TRBJ1-1,-,13,few,TRBV7-9,CASSSGGNTEAFF,TGTGCCAGCAGCTCCGGGGGGAACACTGAAGCTTTCTTT
TRBJ2-5,TRBD1,16,-,TRBV27,CASSFSPGTGRQTQYF,TGTGCCAGCAGTTTTTCCCCCGGGACAGGGAGGCAGACCCAGTACTTC
TRBJ2-1,TRBD1,17,-,TRBV5-5,CASSLLRTGTGHNEQFF,TGTGCCAGCAGCTTGTTGAGGACCGGGACAGGACACAATGAGCAGTTCTTC
TRBJ2-1,-,11,-,TRBV19,CASMSPGEQFF,TGTGCCAGTATGTCTCCCGGTGAGCAGTTCTTC
TRBJ2-7,-,14,-,TRBV2,CASMGGNGPYEQYF,TGTGCCAGCATGGGCGGGAATGGGCCCTACGAGCAGTACTTC
TRBJ1-2,-,14,-,TRBV7-9,CASSLALEFYGYTF,TGTGCCAGCAGCTTAGCGCTGGAATTCTATGGCTACACCTTC
TRBJ2-5,TRBD1,15,-,TRBV30,CAWSAWTGGEETQYF,TGTGCCTGGAGTGCCTGGACAGGGGGAGAGGAGACCCAGTACTTC
TRBJ1-3,-,13,-,TRBV2,CASSAGERNTIYF,TGTGCCAGCAGTGCTGGTGAAAGAAACACCATATATTTT
TRBJ2-5,-,16,once,TRBV7-2,CASSLNWRNSKETQYF,TGTGCCAGCAGCTTAAATTGGAGGAACAGTAAAGAGACCCAGTACTTC
TRBJ2-7,-,14,-,TRBV7-9,CASSFRGSGDEQYF,TGTGCCAGCAGCTTCCGTGGTAGTGGGGACGAGCAGTACTTC